Here is one T cell receptor (beta chain) with its context. What this receptor recognizes is not known. Base qualities are not at hand, and no much larger clone is one base apart. TCRbeta CDR3 regions were amplified from genomic DNA by means of the immunoSEQ Assay, a bias-controlled multiplex PCR. The study's processing was this. The number of nucleated cells in each sample was estimated from the amplification of reference gene primers within the assay. Sequence reads were collapsed and filtered to measure the absolute abundance of every unique TCRbeta CDR3 rearrangement. For each sample, productive Simpson clonality was calculated by taking the square root of Simpson's diversity index across productive rearrangements. In its TCRdb copy, this immuneACCESS table keeps in-frame sequences only and misses some clones. Where compared with another copy, unresolved V genes explain less than half of these, and the others have no known cause. That table furnishes V, J and clone size, whereas the DNA furnished D and trimming. The sample table holds about 160,000 clones, of which over 70% were seen once. The ten largest clones add up to roughly 5% of the sample.

The data stem from a study of blood T cell repertoires in COVID-19 (dated by TCRdb to 2020 to 2021). Context from the whole study: The collaborator samples originated in the United States, Italy and Spain and spanned the acute and convalescent phases of COVID-19. The material from the prospective study consisted of cDNA or gDNA derived from T cells, B-cell-depleted T cells, or PBMCs. The dataset comprised deeply sampled blood TCRbeta repertoires from subjects exposed to, actively infected with, or recovered from COVID-19. A freely available public database, intended as a resource for researchers studying the immune response to SARS-CoV-2, is where the repertoires were released. The samples were drawn from two sources: the first 160 participants of the ongoing ImmuneRACE study, and 1,000 to 1,500 subjects contributed by 6 global collaborators. Nearly every sample came with metadata listing a de-identified subject ID, COVID-19 status, age in years and sex. HLA class I and class II types, where available, came from metadata supplied by the sample provider rather than from assay-based typing. Results the study describes overall, beyond this receptor: The quantity of clinical and demographic metadata differed by source and by participant and was supplied without curation.

Participants in the prospective study were enrolled through a virtual design, were aged roughly 18 to 100 years, and lived in under 25 United States geographic areas. Cohort assignment in the prospective study relied on participant-reported clinical history from a screening survey and a study questionnaire. Mobile phlebotomists in the prospective study collected whole blood, serum and a nasopharyngeal or oropharyngeal swab from every participant. Additional blood draws and questionnaires over an approximately 2-month period could optionally be provided by prospective study participants. Before DNA extraction, blood samples from the prospective study were shipped at room temperature or frozen. From the germline V gene, CDR1 is SQVTM and CDR2 is ANQGSEA. The V end gives up 6 bases and the J end 0 bases, leaving 9 bases in the junction not matched to a gene. From its cysteine to its phenylalanine, the CDR3 spans 16 amino acids. CDR3 DNA only is kept here, 48 bases in frame from base 1.

Sequencing was performed on PBMCs or T cells enriched from blood (not recorded which). The source is a middle-aged woman with acute COVID-19. The sequence joins TRBV29-1 to TRBJ2-3, and 10 bases in between align with TRBD2. Here the CDR3 is given as CSVGAGTSVSTDTQYF. In nucleotides, the sequence is TGCAGCGTCGGCGCCGGGACTAGCGTTAGCACAGATACGCAGTATTTT.